These T cell receptor beta chains were read from a single sample in a study of cytomegalovirus exposure and HLA in healthy donors. The assay was immunoSEQ multiplex PCR, and TCRdb's table has in-frame clones only and misses some. This sample has under 200,000 clones, with approximately 86% found just once. The sample consisted of PBMCs. These receptors originate from a woman under 40 in good health and CMV-seronegative. Both conserved end residues are part of each CDR3. Size is omitted from some rows. Given values are once, few, many or a class for expanded clones.

V	J	size	length	CDR3
TRBV4-2	TRBJ1-2	-	15	CASSQNSGILYGYTF
TRBV28	TRBJ1-2	-	14	CASSSPGLRYGYTF
TRBV2	TRBJ2-7	-	14	CASRGTGGSYEQYF
TRBV4-1	TRBJ1-1	medium-sized	17	CASSRGWTGFMNTEAFF
TRBV7-9	TRBJ1-4	-	16	CASSLEPPDRDEKLFF
TRBV15	TRBJ2-5	-	15	CATRDGVLARETQYF
TRBV5-1	TRBJ1-4	-	16	CASSIGTGRGNEKLFF
TRBV19	TRBJ1-5	-	15	CASSMAGDDDQPQHF
TRBV18	TRBJ2-1	-	14	CASSPDRTYNEQFF
TRBV29-1	TRBJ2-1	-	13	CSVEDSRNNEQFF
TRBV2	TRBJ1-1	-	13	CASSDPRGTEAFF
TRBV5-1	TRBJ2-3	once	13	CASSLGRADTQYF
TRBV4-1	TRBJ2-1	-	14	CASSQDLRGWEQFF
TRBV25-1	TRBJ2-7	-	15	CASSSLAGSHDEQYF
TRBV7-8	TRBJ2-3	-	14	CASSVDRYTGTQYF
TRBV5-4	TRBJ2-7	-	13	CASSSPSGFEQYF
TRBV19	TRBJ1-1	-	15	CASSTLEGSNTEAFF
TRBV28	TRBJ1-5	-	17	CASHHDRRAIRNQPQHF
TRBV28	TRBJ2-7	few	18	CASSLLGQFWGRAGEQYF
TRBV18	TRBJ1-1	few	15	CASSPQTGVNTEAFF
TRBV30	TRBJ2-3	-	14	CACQTAGLTDTQYF
TRBV5-4	TRBJ1-4	-	15	CASSLGQPPNEKLFF
TRBV2	TRBJ2-7	-	14	CASSETGMGYEQYF
TRBV5-1	TRBJ2-1	-	15	CASSLGTGAYNEQFF
TRBV7-2	TRBJ2-4	-	14	CASSLVGGADIQYF
TRBV30	TRBJ1-3	-	15	CAWSGNRLSGNTIYF
TRBV10-3	TRBJ2-2	-	20	CAISETWGGSPLRNTGELFF
TRBV11-3	TRBJ2-7	-	14	CASSLGGSEDEQYF
TRBV10-3	TRBJ1-2	-	13	CAIGERGAGGYTF
TRBV5-5	TRBJ2-5	-	15	CASSWDGTVQETQYF
TRBV5-1	TRBJ2-5	-	15	CASSSGLAGKETQYF
TRBV29-1	TRBJ2-7	-	12	CSVSTVTYEQYF
TRBV11-3	TRBJ2-1	-	15	CASSPTGSSYNEQFF
TRBV27	TRBJ2-7	-	16	CASSPSRLAEDYEQYF
TRBV30	TRBJ2-2	-	15	CAWSQTGGGTGELFF
TRBV28	TRBJ2-3	-	17	CASSLVGLAGLADTQYF
TRBV19	TRBJ2-6	few	14	CASSVEAGANVLTF
TRBV6-5	TRBJ2-5	-	14	CASSRLAGQETQYF
TRBV19	TRBJ2-7	-	14	CASSYTKSSYEQYF
TRBV13	TRBJ2-4	-	14	CASSLRFGGNIQYF
TRBV4-1	TRBJ2-4	-	15	CASSPSPLAKNIQYF
TRBV25-1	TRBJ2-2	-	16	CASSEWGPGVSGELFF
TRBV11-1	TRBJ2-3	-	14	CASSPRGEMDTQYF
TRBV6-1	TRBJ1-1	-	12	CASSVTDTEAFF
TRBV29-1	TRBJ2-7	-	12	CSVASVSYEQYF
TRBV25-1	TRBJ2-3	few	14	CASSVGTSADTQYF
TRBV5-4	TRBJ2-5	-	19	CASSRGHGLYSGRGETQYF
TRBV7-9	TRBJ1-4	once	16	CASSLAVGQGGEKLFF
TRBV5-4	TRBJ2-7	-	15	CASSLGTSPQGEQYF
TRBV9	TRBJ2-5	-	14	CASSALAGGETQYF
TRBV5-1	TRBJ1-1	-	13	CASSMGQGYRAFF
TRBV6-5	TRBJ2-3	-	12	CATKTKTDTQYF
TRBV7-9	TRBJ1-1	-	18	CASSSTYLAGTSQAATFF